This TCR beta chain was retrieved from a study of cytomegalovirus exposure and HLA in healthy donors (dated by TCRdb to 2015 to 2018). Describing the broader study: According to an earlier analysis of a few hundred of the donors, some 180 million T cells yielded 90 million to 130 million unique TCR beta sequences and 250 to 350 Gb of sequence data. All discovery cohort repertoires had been generated using a single sequencing platform. The study was designed to test whether signatures of past pathogen exposure could be identified by cataloging public T cell receptors. An earlier analysis of around 640 of the donors used high-throughput TCR beta sequencing to judge whether each TCR beta V gene segment behaved as functional or pseudogenic. Both class I and class II loci were covered by HLA typing, at four-digit resolution. In the later analysis, no new phenotypic data were used to find candidate immune exposures; instead, reliance was placed on TCR beta sequences and their occurrence across donors. Among about 410 genotyped donors of the cohort, an average of around 240,000 unique TCR beta nucleotide sequences was sequenced per donor, of which approximately 19% were non-productive. A few DR-DQ haplotypes were handled as single units for association and clustering because linkage in the cohort was strong. About 320 gigabases of sequencing data and roughly 90 million unique TCR sequences were included in an early release covering 550 to 650 HLA-typed donors. To study patterns of TCR occurrence, a later analysis re-analyzed previously published TCR beta repertoires from 650 to 750 donors and added high-resolution HLA genotyping. The number of donors typed differed by locus, with 629-630 for A, B, C, DRB1 and DQB1, 522 for DQA1, approximately 570 for DPA1, and some 440 for DPB1. In addition to the first cohort of 650 to 750 subjects, a separate validation cohort of over 90 different subjects was used. In a later genetic analysis, genome-wide SNP genotypes for about three fifths of the roughly 670 donors were used, and that subset was treated as a discovery cohort. Using immunosequencing, the study profiled T cell repertoires from 640 or so subjects and related those repertoires to cytomegalovirus serostatus. Of the 398 genotyped donors, approximately 80% were placed in the genetic ancestry cluster associated with self-reported Caucasian donors. Donor age, sex, ethnicity and CMV serostatus were collected together with the repertoire data. To predict cytomegalovirus infection status, the study combined high-throughput TCR immunosequencing, statistical association of individual TCRs with disease status, and machine learning. Overall study outcomes, separate from this receptor: Three of the identified cytomegalovirus-associated TCR beta chains were confirmed in vitro to be specific for cytomegalovirus antigens. In a later analysis, HLA-associated TCR beta chains were found to be more clonally expanded and to have lower generation probabilities than equally common non-associated chains. Several of the top co-occurrence clusters appeared to be linked to parvovirus B19, influenza, CMV and Epstein-Barr virus, according to a later analysis. A further reported finding was that TCR beta sequences accurately predicted the HLA-A and HLA-B alleles for most subjects in the first cohort. When HLA alleles, especially DR and DQ, strongly co-occurred, attributing TCR associations to individual alleles was difficult. A total of around 150 TCR beta chains were listed by the study as associated with cytomegalovirus. In a later genetic analysis, a missense DCLRE1C variant was associated with V-gene and J-gene trimming of TCR beta chains, and the association was replicated in an independent cohort. According to the authors, the approach could potentially be generalized to other disease states and immunological phenotypes. Most TCR sequences were observed very rarely across donors, whereas some public TCRs were present in many individuals. The presence/absence analyses assumed that sequencing depth was roughly uniform across donors, and that assumption may not be true. In a later analysis, the rate of TCR association differed among HLA loci, with DRB1 alleles having the most associated TCRs and HLA-C alleles having the fewest. Only TCR beta chains were sequenced in this cohort, and the absence of alpha or paired-chain data limited detectable features. Linkage disequilibrium might explain the correlated functional status among segregating V segments, but an unknown experimental factor could not be excluded. For the cohort, immune exposure information was limited to CMV serostatus. The 87-base-pair reads could not distinguish some IMGT-functional V segments, including TRBV6-2 and TRBV6-3, so those segments were excluded. According to a later analysis, most CMV-associated TCR beta chains appeared to be HLA-restricted, and the HLA associations seemed to be driven largely by CMV exposure. In an earlier analysis of several hundred of the donors, most TCR beta V segments were observed in productive rearrangements about 87% or about 30% of the time, broadly matching IMGT annotations. HLA typing was unavailable for some donors at each locus, so association tests used only the typed subset. A cluster of highly shared sequence variants was judged likely to represent a technical artifact of the sequencing pipeline. At a false discovery rate of 0.05, a later analysis linked fewer than 20,000 TCR beta sequences to specific HLA alleles. According to a later genetic analysis, donors in an Asian-associated ancestry cluster had fewer N-insertions in productive TCRs than the roughly 700-donor mean. In both the original and validation cohorts, the classifier was reported to diagnose cytomegalovirus status with high specificity and sensitivity. Some 15 rarely observed V segments, including chromosome 9 orphons, were excluded from the earlier analysis of a few hundred of the donors because counts were too low.

Receptor libraries were prepared by the immunoSEQ multiplex PCR assay. For the multiplex PCR, a mixture combining 60 forward primers for TCR Vbeta segments and 13 reverse primers for TCR Jbeta segments was used. The CDR3 region of rearranged TCR beta genes was amplified from genomic DNA with a multiplex PCR assay. The amplified TCR beta libraries were sequenced on the Illumina HiSeq System as 87-base-pair reads. As for the original processing: A later analysis tallied 70 million to 100 million unique TCR beta chains across the 640 or so repertoires, and about 10 million of those chains were shared by two or more donors. Raw reads were error-corrected and collapsed into unique sequences with a nearest-neighbor algorithm that merged closely related sequences to remove PCR and sequencing errors. V, D and J gene segments were assigned by aligning CDR3 sequences to IMGT reference sequences. For a sequence to be retained, at least a six-nucleotide match to both a V gene segment and a J gene segment was required. Rearrangements were called productive when the CDR3 lacked stop codons and stayed in frame with V and J; all others were non-productive. CDR3 was defined according to IMGT convention as the region running from the second conserved V-encoded cysteine to the conserved J-encoded phenylalanine. The earlier analysis of 450 to 750 of the donors excluded any sequence lacking an unambiguous match to a single V gene segment. In an earlier analysis of more than 500 of the donors, a V segment was called functional when productive rearrangements were above 56.7%, and segregating when the standard deviation between donors exceeded 5%. A statistical classification framework was built for diagnosing cytomegalovirus status from the catalog of TCR beta chain sequences. In a later analysis, TCR nucleotide sequences were compared against IMGT/GENE-DB human TR gene sequences so that V and J genes could be assigned. Using the TCRdist pipeline, a later analysis assigned CDR3 sequences along with most-parsimonious VDJ recombination scenarios. In a later analysis, every TCR beta chain was defined by the combination of its CDR3 amino acid sequence and its V-gene family, and reads without a unique V-gene family were dropped. A later analysis removed 500 to 650 highly shared, low-generation-probability nucleotide sequences to deal with suspected cross-contamination and a sequencing artifact. For each public chain, a later analysis derived a clonal expansion index from normalized ranks of inferred template counts within each repertoire. A later analysis computed generation probabilities with a VDJ recombination model fitted to out-of-frame rearrangements, and checked the results against IGoR. In a later analysis, TCR-TCR, TCR-HLA and TCR-CMV co-occurrence was scored with hypergeometric tests, and a repertoire-size bias correction was applied to TCR pairs. A later analysis estimated false discovery rates by permuting HLA or CMV assignments 20 times. In a later analysis, co-occurring TCRs were grouped with DBSCAN, and TCRdist sequence similarity was added when clustering was performed within HLA-allele-positive subsets. For co-occurrence clustering, repertoires with fewer than 30,000 or more than 120,000 public chains were excluded, along with roughly 5 repertoires with anomalous nucleotide sharing. Imported from immuneACCESS, the table was reduced by TCRdb to in-frame sequences with V and J called. These copies leave out some clones; in studies compared against another copy, an unresolved V gene accounts for under half, and the cause of the remainder is not known. The D gene and trimming were derived from the DNA, and the V and J assignments and clone size from that table. This sample has 100,000 to 120,000 clones in its table, and about 80% of those were observed once. 2.5% to 3% of the sample lies in the top ten.

The cohort was made up of 500 to 850 healthy bone marrow donors. At the time of sampling, all cohort members were nominally healthy, though unrecorded immune exposures were likely present. The donor was CMV seropositive and was included in the group of 250 to 350 seropositive cohort members. Every donor gave a peripheral blood sample, and the peripheral blood mononuclear cells from that sample were used for TCR beta sequencing. The Qiagen DNeasy Blood Extraction Kit was used to extract genomic DNA from the blood cell samples. Including the terminal cysteine and phenylalanine, the CDR3 comprises 13 residues. Here the CDR3 DNA is all that survives: 39 bases in frame from base 1. The germline V gene sets CDR1 to MNHEY and CDR2 to SVGAGI. V is clipped by 2 bases and J by 6 bases, and the sequence between their germline boundaries is 10 bases long. As for this clone: Its cognate antigen has yet to be identified. No quality values exist for individual bases; no much larger clone is one base distant.

Sequences were obtained from PBMCs. The chain is made from TRBV6-5 and TRBJ1-1; no D gene can be assigned with confidence. The receptor's source is a woman aged 55-70 years in good health and CMV-seropositive. The DNA sequence is TGTGCCAGCAGTTACGGAGGGCAAGCTGAAGCTTTCTTT. Its protein product is CASSYGGQAEAFF.